This T cell receptor beta chain was recorded in a study of post-analysis software for immune sequencing data. Study-level background: Included among the disease courses, which were recorded for the cohort, were relapsing-remitting, secondary progressive and progressive-relapsing multiple sclerosis. The study, taken as a whole, reports: Normalized Chao1 diversity in multiple sclerosis patients fell significantly below that of controls. Strong co-clustering by F measure linked samples that shared a preparation batch. With TRBV5-6, TRBV5-1 and TRBV20-1 included, about five TRBV segments were more frequent in patients than in controls.

cDNA libraries for TCR beta contained unique molecular identifiers. MiXCR, applied by TCRdb to the PCR reads, yields one record per CDR3 protein. The sample yields hundreds of thousands of distinct CDR3 sequences, 59% seen once. Germline CDR1 reads SQVTM; CDR2 reads ANQGSEA. This CDR3 region has 14 residues. Trimming removed 8 bases from V and 3 bases from J; junction bases left unmatched: 9. About this clonotype itself: Its specificity is not known.

This receptor was obtained from a girl aged 2-10 years with multiple sclerosis. The sequenced sample consisted of blood. This chain uses TRBV29-1 with TRBJ2-2; 7 bases line up with TRBD1. The CDR3 reads CSYRQGDYTGELFF. The CDR3 DNA is TGCAGCTACCGACAGGGTGACTACACCGGGGAGCTGTTTTTT.